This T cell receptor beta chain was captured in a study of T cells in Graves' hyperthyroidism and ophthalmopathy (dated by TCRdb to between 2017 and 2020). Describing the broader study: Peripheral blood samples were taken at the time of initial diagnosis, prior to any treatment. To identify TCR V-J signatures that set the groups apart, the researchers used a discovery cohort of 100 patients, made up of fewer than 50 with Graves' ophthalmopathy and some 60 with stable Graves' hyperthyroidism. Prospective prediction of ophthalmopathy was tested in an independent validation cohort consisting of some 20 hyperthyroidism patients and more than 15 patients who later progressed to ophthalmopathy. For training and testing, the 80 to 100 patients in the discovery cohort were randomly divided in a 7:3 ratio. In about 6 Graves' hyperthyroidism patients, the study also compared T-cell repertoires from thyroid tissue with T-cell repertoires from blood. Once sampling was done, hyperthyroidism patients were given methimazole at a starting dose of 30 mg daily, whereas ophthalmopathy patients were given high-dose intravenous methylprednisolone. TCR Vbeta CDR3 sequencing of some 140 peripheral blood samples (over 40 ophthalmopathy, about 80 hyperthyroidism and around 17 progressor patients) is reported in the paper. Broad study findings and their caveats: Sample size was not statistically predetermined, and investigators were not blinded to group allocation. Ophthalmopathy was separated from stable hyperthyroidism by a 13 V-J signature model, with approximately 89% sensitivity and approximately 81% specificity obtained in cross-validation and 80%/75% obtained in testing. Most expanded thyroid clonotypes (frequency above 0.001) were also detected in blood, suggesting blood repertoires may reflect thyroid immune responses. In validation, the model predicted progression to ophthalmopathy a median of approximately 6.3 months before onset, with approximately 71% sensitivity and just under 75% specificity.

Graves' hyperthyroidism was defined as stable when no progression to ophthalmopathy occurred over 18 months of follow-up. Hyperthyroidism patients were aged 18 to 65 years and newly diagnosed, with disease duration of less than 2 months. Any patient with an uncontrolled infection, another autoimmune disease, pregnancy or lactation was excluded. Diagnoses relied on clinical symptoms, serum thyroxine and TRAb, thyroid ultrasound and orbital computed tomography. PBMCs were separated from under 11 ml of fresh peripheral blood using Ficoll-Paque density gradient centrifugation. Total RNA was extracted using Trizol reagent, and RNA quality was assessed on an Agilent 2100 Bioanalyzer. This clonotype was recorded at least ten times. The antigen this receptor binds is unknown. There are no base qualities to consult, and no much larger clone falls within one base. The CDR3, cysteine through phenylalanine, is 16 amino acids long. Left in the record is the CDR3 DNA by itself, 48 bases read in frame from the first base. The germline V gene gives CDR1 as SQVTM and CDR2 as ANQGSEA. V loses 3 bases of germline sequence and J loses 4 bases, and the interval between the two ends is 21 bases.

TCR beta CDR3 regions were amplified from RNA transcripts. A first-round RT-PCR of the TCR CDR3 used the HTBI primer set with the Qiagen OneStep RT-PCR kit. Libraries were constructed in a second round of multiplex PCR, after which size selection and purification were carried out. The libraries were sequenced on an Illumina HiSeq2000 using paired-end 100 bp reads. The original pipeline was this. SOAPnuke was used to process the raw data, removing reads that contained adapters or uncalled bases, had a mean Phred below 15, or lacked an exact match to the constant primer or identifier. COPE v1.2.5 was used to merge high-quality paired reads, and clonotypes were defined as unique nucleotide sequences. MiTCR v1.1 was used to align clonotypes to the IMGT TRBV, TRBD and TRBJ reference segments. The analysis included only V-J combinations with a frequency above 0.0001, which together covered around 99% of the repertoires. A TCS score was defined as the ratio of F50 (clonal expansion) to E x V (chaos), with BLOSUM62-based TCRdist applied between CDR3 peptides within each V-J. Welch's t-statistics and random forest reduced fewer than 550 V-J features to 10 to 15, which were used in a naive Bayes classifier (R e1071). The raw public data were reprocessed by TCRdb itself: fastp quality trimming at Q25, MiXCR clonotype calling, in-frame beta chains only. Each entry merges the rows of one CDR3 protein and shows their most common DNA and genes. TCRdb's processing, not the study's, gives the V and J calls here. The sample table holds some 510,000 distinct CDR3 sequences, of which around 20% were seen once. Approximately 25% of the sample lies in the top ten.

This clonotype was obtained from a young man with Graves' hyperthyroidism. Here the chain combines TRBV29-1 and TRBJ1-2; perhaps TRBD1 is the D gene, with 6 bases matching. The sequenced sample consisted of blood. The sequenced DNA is TGCAGCGTTGAGGCTGACCCGCCGGGGGCCCTCTATGGCTACACCTTC. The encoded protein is CSVEADPPGALYGYTF.